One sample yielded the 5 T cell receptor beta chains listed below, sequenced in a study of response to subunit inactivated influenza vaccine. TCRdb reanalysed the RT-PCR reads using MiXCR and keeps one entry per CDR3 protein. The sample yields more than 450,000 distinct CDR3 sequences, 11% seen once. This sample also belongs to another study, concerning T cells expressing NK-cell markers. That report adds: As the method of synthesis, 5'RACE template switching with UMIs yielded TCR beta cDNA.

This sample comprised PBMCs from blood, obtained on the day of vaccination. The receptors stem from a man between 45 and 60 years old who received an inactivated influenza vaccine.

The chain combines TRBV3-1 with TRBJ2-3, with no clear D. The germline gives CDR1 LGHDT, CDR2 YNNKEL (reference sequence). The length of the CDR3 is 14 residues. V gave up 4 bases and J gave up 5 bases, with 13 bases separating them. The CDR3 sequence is CASSPTTLGDTQYF. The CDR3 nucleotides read TGTGCCAGCAGCCCAACAACCTTGGGAGATACGCAGTATTTT.

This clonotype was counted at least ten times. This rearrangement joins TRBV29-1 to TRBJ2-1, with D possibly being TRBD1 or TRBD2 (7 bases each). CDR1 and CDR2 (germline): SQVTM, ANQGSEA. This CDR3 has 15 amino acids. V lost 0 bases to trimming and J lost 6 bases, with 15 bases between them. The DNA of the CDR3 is TGCAGCGTTGAAGACAGGGGGGGAAGGAGCAATGAGCAGTTCTTC. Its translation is CSVEDRGGRSNEQFF.

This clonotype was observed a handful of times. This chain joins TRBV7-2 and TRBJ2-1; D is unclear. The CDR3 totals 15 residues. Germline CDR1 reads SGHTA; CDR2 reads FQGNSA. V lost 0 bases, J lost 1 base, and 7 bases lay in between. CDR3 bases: TGTGCCAGCAGCTTAGCGCTGGGATCCTACAATGAGCAGTTCTTC. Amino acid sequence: CASSLALGSYNEQFF.

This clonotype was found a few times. Written as DNA, the CDR3 is TGTGCCAGTAGTATGGGGAGGGCGCAGTATTTT. Its translation: CASSMGRAQYF. The chain links TRBV19 to TRBJ2-3, with TRBD2 matching 7 bases. Germline V gives CDR1 LNHDA, CDR2 SQIVND (reference sequence). This CDR3 spans 11 amino acids. V trimming: 3 bases; J trimming: 10 bases; junction bases outside the gene matches: 1.

The DNA for the CDR3 is TGTGCCAGCAGCTCAAACCCAGCAGATACGCAGTATTTT. Its protein is CASSSNPADTQYF. The chain employs TRBV7-2 and TRBJ2-3, with D hard to call. V dropped 4 bases and J dropped 4 bases, with 9 bases sitting between them. This CDR3 comprises 13 residues. Germline V gene sequence: CDR1 SGHTA, CDR2 FQGNSA.